A single sample gave rise to the 27 T cell receptor beta chains below, sequenced in a study of blood T cell repertoires in COVID-19. Assay used: immunoSEQ multiplex PCR; TCRdb lists only in-frame clones, some missing. The sample lists 30,000 to 40,000 clones, approximately 85% occurring once. Sequenced sample: peripheral blood. The receptor set was obtained from a man aged 55 to 70 with active or convalescent COVID-19.

The V gene is TRBV5-1, the J gene TRBJ2-5; no clear D gene. This CDR3 is 14 amino acids long. Germline values: CDR1 SGHRS, CDR2 YFSETQ. The V and J ends lost 0 bases and 5 bases respectively, with 11 bases between them. CDR3 protein: CASSLAQNPETQYF. The CDR3 region has the DNA TGCGCCAGCAGCTTGGCACAAAACCCGGAGACCCAGTACTTC.

The CDR3 reads CASSPGDGSSYNSPLHF. CDR3 nucleotide sequence: TGTGCCAGCAGCCCAGGGGACGGCAGCTCCTATAATTCACCCCTCCACTTT. This chain connects TRBV7-2 to TRBJ1-6, with D perhaps TRBD1 (6 bases). The V gene lost 5 bases and the J gene lost 0 bases, with 14 bases spanning the gap. The germline V gene has CDR1 SGHTA and CDR2 FQGNSA. The CDR3 runs 17 residues.

The rearrangement links TRBV11-3 to TRBJ2-3; D is ambiguous. This CDR3 comprises 17 residues. Trimming took 1 base from V and 5 from J, leaving 19 bases between them. CDR1 is SGHNT, CDR2 YENEEA, per germline. This CDR3 reads CASSLGSSGGSRDTQYF. As DNA, the CDR3 is TGTGCCAGCAGCTTAGGTTCCTCGGGTGGAAGCCGAGATACGCAGTATTTT. The full variable domain, completed using reference TRBV11-3 and TRBJ2-3, is EAGVVQSPRYKIIEKKQPVAFWCNPISGHNTLYWYLQNLGQGPELLIRYENEEAVDDSQLPKDRFSAERLKGVDSTLKIQPAELGDSAVYLCASSLGSSGGSRDTQYFGPGTRLTVL.

V is TRBV5-5 and J is TRBJ2-2, with a weak D call TRBD1 (5 bases). Per germline, CDR1 SGHKS and CDR2 YYEKEE (reference sequence). CDR3 length: 14 amino acids. Trimming shortened V by 5 bases and J by 0 bases, and 8 bases separated the two germline ends. CDR3 region: CASRQASNTGELFF. As DNA, the CDR3 is TGTGCCAGCAGACAGGCCTCGAACACCGGGGAGCTGTTTTTT.

This clone was observed a handful of times. This CDR3 is CASSQIRSGANVLTF. For the CDR3, the DNA is TGTGCCAGCTCCCAGATTCGCTCTGGGGCCAACGTCCTGACTTTC. This chain connects TRBV7-2 to TRBJ2-6, with D hard to call. V lost 8 bases and J lost 0, with 11 bases in between. Germline CDR1 and CDR2: SGHTA and FQGNSA. The CDR3 extends over 15 amino acids.

V is TRBV7-8 and J is TRBJ2-5; 9 positions match TRBD2. CDR1 and CDR2 (germline): SGHVS, FQNEAQ. The CDR3 covers 18 residues. After removal of 5 bases from V and 4 bases from J, the junction contained 17 bases not matched to a gene. The CDR3 here is CASSLAHGSSGGRETQYF. The CDR3 DNA sequence: TGTGCCAGCAGCCTCGCCCACGGTTCGAGCGGGGGGCGAGAGACCCAGTACTTC. The full variable domain, with the rest looked up from reference TRBV7-8 and TRBJ2-5, is GAGVSQSPRYKVAKRGQDVALRCDPISGHVSLFWYQQALGQGPEFLTYFQNEAQLDKSGLPSDRFFAERPEGSVSTLKIQRTQQEDSAVYLCASSLAHGSSGGRETQYFGPGTRLLVL.

The rearrangement joins TRBV4-3 to TRBJ2-5; 7 nucleotides line up with TRBD1. Per the germline V gene, CDR1 is LGHNA and CDR2 is YSLEER. V dropped 4 bases and J dropped 1; count of bases not matched to a gene: 9. The CDR3 sequence is 16 residues long. The CDR3 is CASSPSGGTAQETQYF. CDR3 nucleotide sequence: TGCGCCAGCAGCCCCTCAGGGGGAACAGCCCAAGAGACCCAGTACTTC.

The gene calls are TRBV5-1 and TRBJ2-5, with D uncertain. Germline V CDR1 and CDR2: SGHRS, YFSETQ. CDR3 length: 14 amino acids. Trimming left V 4 bases short and J 3 bases short, with 13 bases between. CDR3 region: CASSPRNAEETQYF. CDR3 bases: TGCGCCAGCAGCCCCCGCAACGCGGAAGAGACCCAGTACTTC.

This clone has just a few counts. The J gene is TRBJ1-2, the V gene TRBV4-3, with D possibly TRBD1 on 5 matching bases. Germline V gene data show CDR1 as LGHNA and CDR2 as YSLEER. The CDR3 runs to 13 residues. The V and J ends lost 0 bases and 7 bases respectively, with 9 bases between them. As DNA, the CDR3 is TGCGCCAGCAGCCAAGACCCCAGGGTTGGCTACACCTTC. It yields the protein CASSQDPRVGYTF.

A single count supports this clone. The CDR3 loop reads CASSPNPMTSGRETQYF. Written as DNA, the CDR3 is TGTGCCAGCAGCCCAAATCCCATGACTAGCGGGCGGGAGACCCAGTACTTC. This sequence joins TRBV6-2 or TRBV6-3 and TRBJ2-5; 10 bases match TRBD2. V was clipped by 6 bases and J by 5 bases; unmatched bases: 15. CDR3 size: 17 residues. The germline CDR1 and CDR2 sequences are MNHEY and SVGEGT.

The chain links TRBV3-1 (or the pseudogene TRBV3-2) to TRBJ2-2; possibly TRBD2 for D (6 bases). The CDR3 is made up of 15 amino acids. The V gene lost 2 bases and the J gene lost 1 base, with 8 bases spanning the gap. CDR1 and CDR2 from the germline V gene are LGHDT and YNNKEL (reference sequence). CDR3 bases: TGTGCCAGCAGCCAACGGCGGGGGAACACCGGGGAGCTGTTTTTT. Its protein is CASSQRRGNTGELFF.

This sequence joins TRBV3-1 (or the pseudogene TRBV3-2) and TRBJ1-5; D remains ambiguous. The germline V and J ends were trimmed by 4 bases and 5 bases, with 9 bases remaining between them. CDR1 is LGHDT and CDR2 is YNNKEL in the germline V gene (reference sequence). The CDR3 is made up of 13 amino acids. The CDR3 DNA reads as TGTGCCAGCAGCCCCTACCGCGATCAGCCCCAGCATTTT. It translates to CASSPYRDQPQHF.

This chain joins TRBV5-4 and TRBJ2-2; 7 bases match TRBD2. The CDR3 runs 16 residues. J lost 3 bases, V lost 1 base, and 6 bases had no gene match. Germline V gene sequence: CDR1 SGHNT, CDR2 YYREEE (reference sequence). CDR3 DNA: TGTGCCAGCAGCTTGAGGCCTAGCGGAGACACCGGGGAGCTGTTTTTT. This encodes CASSLRPSGDTGELFF.

The chain combines TRBV27 with TRBJ1-6; D is unclear. CDR3 length equals 17 residues. V lost 1 base to trimming and J lost 0 bases, with 10 bases between them. Germline lookup yields CDR1 MNHEY and CDR2 SMNVEV (reference sequence). CDR3 bases: TGTGCCAGCAGTTTATTGAGTACGAGCTCCTATAATTCACCCCTCCACTTT. This sequence encodes CASSLLSTSSYNSPLHF.

The chain joins TRBV7-2 to TRBJ2-1, with a tentative D call TRBD2 (5 bases). CDR3 length: 15 amino acids. Germline V gives CDR1 SGHTA, CDR2 FQGNSA. V lost 5 bases to trimming and J lost 5 bases, with 16 bases between them. The CDR3 DNA reads TGTGCCAGCAGCATGCGAAGCGGAGAGAACAATGAGCAGTTCTTC. Amino acids: CASSMRSGENNEQFF. The whole variable domain, filled in from reference TRBV7-2 and TRBJ2-1, reads GAGVSQSPSNKVTEKGKDVELRCDPISGHTALYWYRQSLGQGLEFLIYFQGNSAPDKSGLPSDRFSAERTGGSVSTLTIQRTQQEDSAVYLCASSMRSGENNEQFFGPGTRLTVL.

V and J are TRBV7-2 and TRBJ2-1; TRBD2 matches at 9 bases. Per germline, CDR1 SGHTA and CDR2 FQGNSA. V lost 3 bases and J lost 2; bases outside the gene matches: 11. The CDR3 is 18 residues long. For the CDR3, the DNA is TGTGCCAGCAGCTTGCGGGCTAGCGGCGGGGGGGCCTACAATGAGCAGTTCTTC. Protein: CASSLRASGGGAYNEQFF.

This chain uses TRBV18 with TRBJ1-6; D may be TRBD1 (6 bases). The CDR3 contains 16 residues. V was cut by 3 bases and J by 7 bases, with 16 bases left in between. Per germline, CDR1 KGHSH and CDR2 LQKENI. The CDR3 loop reads CASSPFILQGNSPLHF. CDR3 sequence (DNA): TGTGCCAGCTCACCGTTCATCTTACAGGGAAATTCACCCCTCCACTTT.

V gene TRBV28 combines with J gene TRBJ1-1, with D possibly matching TRBD1 (6 bases). The V gene's germline CDR1 is MDHEN and CDR2 SYDVKM. The V and J ends lost 6 bases and 1 base respectively, with 18 bases between them. The CDR3 is made up of 16 amino acids. CDR3 loop: CASRKHRETTNTEAFF. Here the CDR3 DNA reads TGTGCCAGCAGGAAACACAGGGAAACAACGAACACTGAAGCTTTCTTT. Variable domain in full (rest from reference TRBV28 and TRBJ1-1): DVKVTQSSRYLVKRTGEKVFLECVQDMDHENMFWYRQDPGLGLRLIYFSYDVKMKEKGDIPEGYSVSREKKERFSLILESASTNQTSMYLCASRKHRETTNTEAFFGQGTRLTVV.

The rearrangement uses TRBV12-5 and TRBJ2-1, with 13 positions matching TRBD2. Germline lookup yields CDR1 LGHNT and CDR2 FRNRAP. After removal of 6 bases from V and 9 bases from J, the junction contained 8 bases not matched to a gene. CDR3 length: 15 amino acids. CDR3 sequence: CASGLTSGRTGEQFF. CDR3 sequence (DNA): TGTGCTAGTGGCCTGACTAGCGGGAGGACGGGTGAGCAGTTCTTC.

The rearrangement joins TRBV19 to TRBJ2-1; 7 nucleotides agree with TRBD1. V lost 3 bases, J lost 5 bases, and 16 bases stayed unmatched. The CDR3 runs to 18 residues. The germline V gene has CDR1 LNHDA and CDR2 SQIVND (reference sequence). The CDR3 region has the DNA TGTGCCAGTAGTATCCAGCGGAACTCCGGGACAGCGCACAATGAGCAGTTCTTC. It codes for CASSIQRNSGTAHNEQFF. Combining the CDR3 with reference TRBV19 and TRBJ2-1 gives the whole variable domain DGGITQSPKYLFRKEGQNVTLSCEQNLNHDAMYWYRQDPGQGLRLIYYSQIVNDFQKGDIAEGYSVSREKKESFPLTVTSAQKNPTAFYLCASSIQRNSGTAHNEQFFGPGTRLTVL.

This clone occurred a few times. The CDR3 DNA follows: TGTGCCACCAGGGGTGGGGGGGGCAATGAGCAGTTCTTC. Translation gives CATRGGGGNEQFF. The rearrangement uses TRBV6-1 and TRBJ2-1; tentative D call: TRBD2 (7 bases). The CDR3 has 13 amino acids. Germline-derived CDR1 and CDR2 are MNHNS and SASEGT. Trimming took off 10 bases at V and 6 bases at J, with 16 bases between the two ends.

The chain is built from TRBV12-3 or TRBV12-4 and TRBJ2-7; weak D call: TRBD2 (5 bases). This CDR3 is 12 amino acids long. Trimming took off 3 bases at V and 6 bases at J, with 9 bases between the two ends. Written as DNA, the CDR3 is TGTGCCAGCAGTTTCGGACTTGGCGAGCAGTACGTC. It translates to CASSFGLGEQYV.

The table lists this clone with a few counts. The chain combines TRBV11-2 with TRBJ2-1; TRBD2 aligns across 11 bases. The V gene end was trimmed by 5 bases and the J gene end by 5 bases; junction bases not matched to a gene: 11. Germline V CDR1 and CDR2: SGHAT, FQNNGV. The CDR3 totals 17 residues. The CDR3 region is CASSRTPGTSGNNEQFF. In DNA form, the CDR3 reads TGTGCCAGCAGCCGCACCCCCGGGACTAGCGGTAACAATGAGCAGTTCTTC.

The gene calls are TRBV19 and TRBJ2-1; possible D gene TRBD2, 5 bases. This CDR3 has 13 amino acids. V was clipped by 1 base and J by 10 bases, with 11 bases between them. CDR1 is LNHDA, CDR2 SQIVND, per germline (reference sequence). CDR3 sequence: CASSIVRGGEQFF. CDR3 in DNA: TGTGCCAGTAGTATAGTGAGAGGCGGGGAGCAGTTCTTC.

The chain uses TRBV18 and TRBJ2-3, with unresolved D. Deletions cut 0 bases from V and 5 bases from J, with 6 bases between. The CDR3 length is 13 residues. Germline V gene lookup returns CDR1 KGHSH and CDR2 LQKENI. Here the CDR3 DNA reads TGTGCCAGCTCACCACCGTCTAGAGATACGCAGTATTTT. It is translated as CASSPPSRDTQYF. The entire variable domain, with the rest obtained from reference TRBV18 and TRBJ2-3, is as follows: NAGVMQNPRHLVRRRGQEARLRCSPMKGHSHVYWYRQLPEEGLKFMVYLQKENIIDESGMPKERFSAEFPKEGPSILRIQQVVRGDSAAYFCASSPPSRDTQYFGPGTRLTVL.

The chain is built from TRBV19 and TRBJ1-1, with D possibly matching TRBD1 (6 bases). Per germline, CDR1 LNHDA and CDR2 SQIVND (reference sequence). V was shortened by 6 bases and J by 0 bases, with 17 bases between the two germline ends. CDR3 length equals 16 residues. DNA for the CDR3: TGTGCCAGTAGAGGACAACGGCGGACAGTGAACACTGAAGCTTTCTTT. Translating gives CASRGQRRTVNTEAFF.

The chain is built from TRBV6-5 and TRBJ1-4; the D gene is possibly TRBD1 (5 bases). Trimming removed 4 bases at V and 7 bases at J, with 16 bases between. The CDR3 sequence is 15 residues long. In germline, CDR1 is MNHEY, CDR2 SVGAGI. The DNA for the CDR3 is TGTGCCAGCAGTTGGAGGGGAGAAGGGCGTGAAAAACTGTTTTTT. This encodes CASSWRGEGREKLFF.